This paragraph reports one T cell receptor (beta chain). The target antigen is unknown. The data are from a study of cytomegalovirus exposure and HLA in healthy donors. General study findings and limits: Available immune exposure information was restricted to CMV serostatus only. The authors assumed roughly uniform sequencing depth across donors for presence/absence analyses. A later analysis found most CMV-associated TCR beta chains apparently HLA-restricted.

PCR used 60 Vbeta primers and 13 Jbeta primers. The assay was immunoSEQ multiplex PCR, and TCRdb's table has in-frame clones only and misses some. In the table there are 140,000 or so clones, 70% to 80% of which are singletons. The ends were cut back, 5 bases at V and 2 bases at J, with 15 bases in the middle. This CDR3 has 15 residues. CDR1 MDHEN and CDR2 SYDVKM come from the germline V gene. The chain joins TRBV28 to TRBJ1-2, with D unclear. Sequencing was done on a sample of PBMCs. This clonotype was sampled from a woman aged 18 to 35 in good health and CMV-seropositive. CDR3 amino acids: CASSQLPRNNYGYTF. The CDR3 bases are TGTGCCAGCAGTCAGCTGCCTAGGAACAACTATGGCTACACCTTC.